The 23 T cell receptor beta chains listed next were all sequenced from one sample in a study of shared clonotypes between healthy human individuals. TCRdb's table, derived via immunoSEQ multiplex PCR, lists solely in-frame clones and lacks some. The sample has over a million clones; roughly 74% are singletons. Source material: memory CD4+ T cells from PBMCs. Subset described: CD45RA-negative fraction. These receptors all stem from a man between 18 and 29 years old in good health. Some clones in this sample may be carry-over from other donors' samples.

Points on this clone: Other nucleotide sequences from this sample produce the same CDR3. This chain joins TRBV11-3 and TRBJ1-1; D gene ambiguous. CDR3 length: 13 residues. V lost 3 bases and J 1 base, leaving 6 bases between the germline ends. Looked up from germline, CDR1 is SGHNT and CDR2 is YENEEA. The CDR3 protein is CASSLTGNTEAFF. The CDR3 coding sequence is TGTGCCAGCAGCTTGACGGGGAACACTGAAGCTTTCTTT.

The chain is built from TRBV2 and TRBJ2-5; D gene uncertain. Germline CDR1 reads SNHLY; CDR2 reads FYNNEI. The CDR3 consists of 13 residues. The V and J ends lost 6 bases and 1 base respectively, with 9 bases between them. The CDR3 loop reads CASSDTFQETQYF. CDR3 coding DNA: TGTGCCAGCAGCGACACCTTCCAAGAGACCCAGTACTTC.

The chain carries TRBV7-3 and TRBJ2-3, with D perhaps TRBD2 (6 bases). Per the germline V gene, CDR1 is SGHTA and CDR2 is FQGTGA. The CDR3 consists of 16 residues. V lost 5 bases and J 4 bases, leaving 19 bases between the germline ends. This CDR3 is CASSPGVGGIPDTQYF. The CDR3 coding sequence is TGTGCCAGCAGCCCCGGGGTGGGCGGGATACCAGATACGCAGTATTTT.

The chain carries TRBV21-1 and TRBJ2-1; TRBD2 reflects the table's D call only, with no check against the DNA. TRBV21-1 is listed as a pseudogene. CDR3 length equals 14 residues. The CDR3 loop is CASSSRRSFNEQFF. CDR3 DNA: TGTGCCAGCAGCAGCCGTCGGTCTTTTAATGAGCAGTTCTTC.

V usage is TRBV18 and J usage is TRBJ2-1; 7 nucleotides match TRBD2. The junction had 6 bases not matched to a gene; V was cut back by 2 bases and J by 2 bases. This CDR3 has 16 amino acids. CDR1 and CDR2 from the germline V gene are KGHSH and LQKENI. The CDR3 here is CASSPVLAEAYNEQFF. CDR3 nucleotide sequence: TGTGCCAGCTCACCAGTCCTAGCGGAGGCCTACAATGAGCAGTTCTTC.

The chain couples TRBV18 to TRBJ1-1, with TRBD1 as a possible D gene (5 bases). The CDR3 loop spans 14 amino acids. V dropped 6 bases and J dropped 2 bases, with 13 bases sitting between them. Germline V gene data show CDR1 as KGHSH and CDR2 as LQKENI. As DNA, the CDR3 is TGTGCCAGCTCGCCTGGACACACTAACACTGAAGCTTTCTTT. Amino acids: CASSPGHTNTEAFF.

The chain is built from TRBV4-2 and TRBJ2-1; 10 bases agree with TRBD2. Germline loops: CDR1 LGHNA, CDR2 YNFKEQ. The CDR3 has 18 residues. The V and J ends lost 0 bases and 7 bases, in that order; junction bases with no gene match: 12. The CDR3 DNA reads as TGTGCCAGCAGCCAAGATCGGGCAGCGGGAGGGCCGGGAAATGAGCAGTTCTTC. This gives the protein CASSQDRAAGGPGNEQFF.

This chain links TRBV5-6 with TRBJ2-1; D uncertain. The V gene's germline CDR1 is SGHDT and CDR2 YYEEEE. V lost 5 bases, J lost 0 bases, and 12 bases lay in between. The CDR3 totals 15 residues. The CDR3 sequence: CASSKTESSYNEQFF. Here the CDR3 DNA reads TGTGCCAGCAGTAAGACTGAAAGCTCCTACAATGAGCAGTTCTTC.

The chain carries TRBV27 and TRBJ1-2; D perhaps matches TRBD1 (5 bases). The CDR3 runs 14 residues. The V gene lost 3 bases and the J gene lost 4 bases, with 12 bases spanning the gap. Germline values: CDR1 MNHEY, CDR2 SMNVEV (reference sequence). The CDR3 spells CASSLSRGGYGYTF. The CDR3 region has the DNA TGTGCCAGCAGTTTGTCGAGGGGAGGCTATGGCTACACCTTC.

The V gene is TRBV5-1, the J gene TRBJ1-4; a weak D match, TRBD1 (6 bases). This CDR3 has 15 residues. V was cut by 2 bases and J by 3 bases, with 11 bases left in between. Germline loops: CDR1 SGHRS, CDR2 YFSETQ. The CDR3, as DNA: TGCGCCAGCAGCTTAAACAGGGCGGCTAATGAAAAACTGTTTTTT. It yields the protein CASSLNRAANEKLFF.

This chain joins TRBV9 and TRBJ2-3; 7 bases map to TRBD1. Trimming at V came to 5 bases and at J to 4 bases, leaving 7 bases not matched to a gene. The CDR3 covers 14 residues. Germline values: CDR1 SGDLS, CDR2 YYNGEE. In nucleotides, the CDR3 is TGTGCCAGCAGTCGAACAGGGGTACCAGATACGCAGTATTTT. Amino acid sequence: CASSRTGVPDTQYF.

The DNA for the CDR3 is TGTGCCAGCAGCTTTAGGCTAGCGGGAGGGCCAGTGACGCAGTATTTT. It translates to CASSFRLAGGPVTQYF. This chain links TRBV11-3 with TRBJ2-3, with 12 bases fitting TRBD2. Unmatched junction bases numbered 10, after V lost 3 bases and J lost 9 bases. The CDR3 is 16 residues long. Germline lookup yields CDR1 SGHNT and CDR2 YENEEA. Full variable domain (outside the CDR3, taken from reference TRBV11-3 and TRBJ2-3): EAGVVQSPRYKIIEKKQPVAFWCNPISGHNTLYWYLQNLGQGPELLIRYENEEAVDDSQLPKDRFSAERLKGVDSTLKIQPAELGDSAVYLCASSFRLAGGPVTQYFGPGTRLTVL.

This sequence joins TRBV14 and TRBJ2-5; D possibly corresponds to TRBD1 (6 bases). This CDR3 is 14 amino acids long. Deletions cut 2 bases from V and 1 base from J, with 8 bases between. Per the germline V gene, CDR1 is SGHDN and CDR2 is FVKESK. CDR3: CASSQTGFQETQYF. CDR3 in DNA: TGTGCCAGCAGCCAAACAGGGTTCCAAGAGACCCAGTACTTC.

This clone was counted only a few times. The chain employs TRBV20-1 and TRBJ1-1; D gene unclear. V shed 3 bases and J shed 3 bases, with 5 bases lying between them. The germline gives CDR1 DFQATT, CDR2 SNEGSKA (reference sequence). There are 11 residues in the CDR3. This CDR3 reads CSASKDTEAFF. In DNA, the CDR3 is TGCAGTGCTAGCAAGGACACTGAAGCTTTCTTT.

The V and J genes are TRBV30 and TRBJ2-4; D perhaps matches TRBD2 (6 bases). CDR3 size: 13 residues. Trimming shortened V by 7 bases and J by 0 bases, and 10 bases separated the two germline ends. CDR1 and CDR2 from the germline V gene are GTSNPN and SVGIG (reference sequence). The CDR3 nucleotides are TGTGCCTTGGAGGGGCTAGCCAAAAACATTCAGTACTTC. Translated, it gives CALEGLAKNIQYF.

This chain uses TRBV10-1 with TRBJ2-7, with 7 bases lining up with TRBD1. V shed 6 bases, J shed 5 bases, and the junction held 10 bases outside the gene matches. The CDR3 covers 14 residues. Per germline, CDR1 WNHNN and CDR2 SYGVQD (reference sequence). The CDR3 region has the DNA TGCGCCAGCAGCCGGGACAGAGGGGACAACGAGCAGTACTTC. Residues: CASSRDRGDNEQYF.

In this sample, this clone turned up many times. The chain is built from TRBV7-2 and TRBJ2-3; D remains ambiguous. V dropped 4 bases and J dropped 2 bases, with 7 bases sitting between them. CDR3 length: 13 residues. The germline gives CDR1 SGHTA, CDR2 FQGNSA. The chain's CDR3 is CASSSTYTDTQYF. The DNA for the CDR3 is TGTGCCAGCAGCTCCACCTACACAGATACGCAGTATTTT. Together with reference TRBV7-2 and TRBJ2-3, the CDR3 gives the full variable domain: GAGVSQSPSNKVTEKGKDVELRCDPISGHTALYWYRQSLGQGLEFLIYFQGNSAPDKSGLPSDRFSAERTGGSVSTLTIQRTQQEDSAVYLCASSSTYTDTQYFGPGTRLTVL.

The rearrangement joins TRBV7-8 to TRBJ1-2; no reliable D call. Germline V gene lookup returns CDR1 SGHVS and CDR2 FQNEAQ. The CDR3 has 14 residues. The V and J ends lost 2 bases and 5 bases respectively, with 12 bases between them. CDR3 nucleotides: TGTGCCAGCAGCTTAAGGTGGCAGCCTTATGGCTACACCTTC. Translating it yields CASSLRWQPYGYTF.

Regarding this clone: A read error may account for a junction end that differs from germline. This chain links TRBV7-8 with TRBJ1-5; the D gene is possibly TRBD1 (6 bases). The V gene's germline CDR1 is SGHVS and CDR2 FQNEAQ. The CDR3 contains 18 residues. The CDR3 protein is CASRLVLSGVSSNQPQHF. CDR3 coding DNA: TGTGCCAGCAGGTTAGTGTTATCAGGGGTTAGCAGCAATCAGCCCCAGCATTTT. Together with reference TRBV7-8 and TRBJ1-5, the CDR3 gives the full variable domain: GAGVSQSPRYKVAKRGQDVALRCDPISGHVSLFWYQQALGQGPEFLTYFQNEAQLDKSGLPSDRFFAERPEGSVSTLKIQRTQQEDSAVYLCASRLVLSGVSSNQPQHFGDGTRLSIL.

This clone was picked up one time. The chain joins TRBV4-2 to TRBJ1-1, with D unclear. Trimming removed 0 bases at V and 3 bases at J, with 5 bases between. Germline CDR1 reads LGHNA; CDR2 reads YNFKEQ. The CDR3 length is 13 residues. The CDR3 spells CASSQDLYTEAFF. CDR3 sequence (DNA): TGTGCCAGCAGCCAAGATTTGTACACTGAAGCTTTCTTT.

This chain connects TRBV7-6 to TRBJ2-2; 9 bases are shared with TRBD2. This CDR3 has 17 residues. Per the germline V gene, CDR1 is SGHVS and CDR2 is FNYEAQ. The trim removed 4 bases at V and 2 bases at J, leaving 8 bases unmatched. The CDR3 sequence: CASSSSRAGGNTGELFF. DNA of the CDR3: TGTGCCAGCAGCTCCTCGCGAGCGGGAGGAAACACCGGGGAGCTGTTTTTT.

Only one count was recorded for this clone. The chain couples TRBV15 to TRBJ1-1; D gene ambiguous. The CDR3 extends over 13 amino acids. Germline lookup yields CDR1 LNHNV and CDR2 YYDKDF (reference sequence). Trimming stripped 3 bases from V and 2 bases from J, with 7 bases between. CDR3 sequence (DNA): TGTGCCACCAGCAGCGGGATCAACACTGAAGCTTTCTTT. Its protein product is CATSSGINTEAFF.

The chain couples TRBV29-1 to TRBJ2-3; D is perhaps TRBD2 (7 bases). This CDR3 is built from 16 residues. Germline loops: CDR1 SQVTM, CDR2 ANQGSEA. The V end lost 3 bases, the J end lost 4 bases, and 20 bases lay between the germline ends. The CDR3 sequence is CSVDGGAGTAPDTQYF. Here the CDR3 DNA reads TGCAGCGTTGATGGGGGGGCGGGGACGGCTCCAGATACGCAGTATTTT.